These T cell receptor beta chains were read from a single sample in a study of human T cells and chemical hapten exposure. TCRdb called the RACE reads again in MiXCR, with one record for every CDR3 protein. Of approximately 91,000 distinct CDR3 sequences listed, 11% were seen once; the top ten hold roughly 1.4%. The input for sequencing was whole blood, taken in connection with sensitization to the hapten diphenylcyclopropenone (DPC). The receptors originated from a man between 18 and 29 years old with alopecia areata. Some clones in this sample may be carry-over from other donors' samples. The CDR3 runs from the conserved cysteine through the conserved F or W. A D gene is named only where the DNA matches it firmly. Clone size is given for some rows only: seen once, a few or many times, or a class if the clone is expanded.

>few|TRBV9|.|TRBJ1-6
TGTGCCAGCAGCCCCCGGACAGATTATAATTCACCCCTCCACTTT
CASSPRTDYNSPLHF
>.|TRBV12-3/TRBV12-4|.|TRBJ2-6
TGTGCCAGCCGACCACGGGGGGGGACAGGAACCTCTGGGGCCAACGTCCTGACTTTC
CASRPRGGTGTSGANVLTF
>few|TRBV10-3|.|TRBJ2-3
TGTGCCATCGCGGGGGCAGGGGGCGCAGATACGCAGTATTTT
CAIAGAGGADTQYF
>few|TRBV6-6|TRBD1|TRBJ1-3
TGTGCCAGCAGTTACTCGCAGGGGGGAGACACCATATATTTT
CASSYSQGGDTIYF
>few|TRBV6-2/TRBV6-3|.|TRBJ2-2
TGTGCCAGCACCGGGACCCCGGACACCGGGGAGCTGTTTTTT
CASTGTPDTGELFF
>many|TRBV7-3|TRBD1|TRBJ2-7
TGTGCCAGCAGCCCGGGACAGGGGAGGGGAATTTTTGGGGAGCAGTACTTC
CASSPGQGRGIFGEQYF
>.|TRBV11-2|.|TRBJ2-7
TGTGCCAGCAGCTTAGTCTCGGGGGGCCTCTACGAGCAGTACTTC
CASSLVSGGLYEQYF
>.|TRBV11-2|.|TRBJ2-7
TGTGCCAGCAGCCCGCGGGGACCTGCACGTGGAGAGCAGTACTTC
CASSPRGPARGEQYF
>few|TRBV28|TRBD1|TRBJ2-2
TGTGCCAGCAGTATCGGGACAGGGGCCGGGGAGCTGTTTTTT
CASSIGTGAGELFF
>many|TRBV5-4|TRBD1|TRBJ2-2
TGTGCCAGCAGCGCGGGGACAGGACTCCCCGGGGAGCTGTTTTTT
CASSAGTGLPGELFF
>few|TRBV4-3|.|TRBJ2-1
TGCGCCAGCAGCCAAGATGAGAGAGATGAGCAGTTCTTC
CASSQDERDEQFF
>few|TRBV11-2|.|TRBJ2-3
TGTGCCAGCAGCTTTAGTGGACTTAGCACAGATACGCAGTATTTT
CASSFSGLSTDTQYF
>.|TRBV29-1|TRBD2|TRBJ2-3
TGCAGCCTTGGGGAGGGCGAAGATACGCAGTATTTT
CSLGEGEDTQYF
>many|TRBV29-1|.|TRBJ1-5
TGCAGCGTTGTTCGTGATAGCAATCAGCCCCAGCATTTT
CSVVRDSNQPQHF
>few|TRBV11-3|TRBD1|TRBJ1-3
TGTGCCAGCAGCACCGGGACAGGCCTTGGAAACACCATATATTTT
CASSTGTGLGNTIYF
>.|TRBV5-1|TRBD1|TRBJ2-5
TGCGCCAGCAGCGCAGACCGGGACAGTCAAGAGACCCAGTACTTC
CASSADRDSQETQYF
>many|TRBV6-6|TRBD1|TRBJ2-1
TGTGCCAGCAGTTACTCAGGGGACAGGGTCGTCGATGAGCAGTTCTTC
CASSYSGDRVVDEQFF
>few|TRBV4-3|.|TRBJ1-2
TGCGCCAGCAGCCAAGATCGTGAAGGCTATGGCTACACCTTC
CASSQDREGYGYTF
>few|TRBV5-5|.|TRBJ1-1
TGTGCCAGCAGCTTCTCAGCCACGCACCCTTCCAGTGGTTTCTTT
CASSFSATHPSSGFF
>few|TRBV6-4|.|TRBJ2-2
TGTGCCAGCAGTGACAGGGCCACCGGGGAGCTGTTTTTT
CASSDRATGELFF
>few|TRBV5-5|.|TRBJ1-5
TGTGCCAGCAGCTTGACCGATTATAGCAATCAGCCCCAGCATTTT
CASSLTDYSNQPQHF
>.|TRBV6-2/TRBV6-3|.|TRBJ2-6
TGTGCCGGCAGACGAAGACAGGAGGTCTCTGGGGCCAACGTCCTGACTTTC
CAGRRRQEVSGANVLTF
>.|TRBV6-1|TRBD1|TRBJ2-4
TGTGCCAGTAACCGGGACAGGGATCCCAAAAACATTCAGTACTTC
CASNRDRDPKNIQYF
>few|TRBV7-9|.|TRBJ2-7
TGTGCCAGCAGCCCAGGACACCTCTCCTACGAGCAGTACTTC
CASSPGHLSYEQYF
>.|TRBV4-2|.|TRBJ2-2
TGTGCCAGCAGCCAAGATATCACAGACACCGGGGAGCTGTTTTTT
CASSQDITDTGELFF
>few|TRBV5-1|TRBD1|TRBJ1-1
TGCGCCAGCAGCTTGGCAGGGGGCGCGGGTGAAGCTTTCTTT
CASSLAGGAGEAFF